A selection of T cell receptor beta chains follows, all from one sample in a study of post-analysis software for immune sequencing data. MiXCR was run by TCRdb on the PCR reads, yielding one entry per CDR3 protein. The table lists around 710,000 distinct CDR3 sequences, around 42% of them singletons. Specimen: blood. The origin of the receptors is a girl aged 5-17 years with multiple sclerosis. CDR3s include the opening cysteine and the closing phenylalanine or tryptophan. D genes are given only for firm matches. Clone size, where shown, is once, few, many, or a class for clones that have expanded.

>TRBJ2-5|TRBV3-1|-|-
TGTGCCAGCAGCCAAGGCCTCGCGGAGGGTACTTACAATGAGCAGTACTTC
CASSQGLAEGTYNEQYF
>TRBJ2-3|TRBV5-1|few|-
TGTGCCAGCAGCTTAAGTGGGGGGACGCAGTATTTT
CASSLSGGTQYF
>TRBJ1-2|TRBV10-3|-|-
TGTGCCATCAGTGTTGATCCTAACTATGGCTACACCTTC
CAISVDPNYGYTF
>TRBJ2-7|TRBV9|-|-
TGTGCCAGCAGAGGGGTGACAGAAAGATCCTCCTACGAGCAGTACTTC
CASRGVTERSSYEQYF
>TRBJ1-1|TRBV27|-|-
TGTGCCAGTACACGAACAGGACAGCTGAACACTGAAGCTTTCTTT
CASTRTGQLNTEAFF
>TRBJ2-1|TRBV29-1|-|TRBD2
TGCAGCGTGAGGACTAGCGGGAGGGCTATTGAGCAGTTCTTC
CSVRTSGRAIEQFF
>TRBJ2-5|TRBV29-1|-|-
TGCAGCGTTTACCTATCTTTTGAGACCCAGTACTTC
CSVYLSFETQYF
>TRBJ2-3|TRBV28|-|-
TGTGCCAGCAGTCTTGGCCCGACAGTTAGCACAGATACGCAGTATTTT
CASSLGPTVSTDTQYF
>TRBJ2-5|TRBV20-1|-|TRBD2
TGCAGTGCTAGATCGGGAGGGGAGACCCAGTACTTC
CSARSGGETQYF
>TRBJ2-7|TRBV29-1|-|TRBD2
TGCAGCGTGGGACTAGCGGGCCACGAGCAGTACTTC
CSVGLAGHEQYF
>TRBJ2-3|TRBV29-1|few|TRBD2
TGCAGCGTTGAAGGACGGGAGGGCACAGATACGCAGTATTTT
CSVEGREGTDTQYF
>TRBJ2-7|TRBV7-9|-|TRBD2
TGTGCCAGCAGCTCGGGCGGGAGAACAAAACACTACGAGCAGTACTTC
CASSSGGRTKHYEQYF
>TRBJ2-7|TRBV10-3|few|TRBD2
TGTGCCATCAGTGAGTCACGAGCGGGAGGGCCCTACGAGCAGTACTTC
CAISESRAGGPYEQYF
>TRBJ1-6|TRBV10-2|once|-
TGCGCCAGCAGTGAGTCAGGGACCCTGGGGAATTCACCCCTCCACTTT
CASSESGTLGNSPLHF
>TRBJ2-3|TRBV30|-|TRBD1
TGTGCCTGGAGTATGACAGGGGGCACCACAGATACGCAGTATTTT
CAWSMTGGTTDTQYF
>TRBJ1-2|TRBV7-2|few|-
TGTGCCAGCAGACGGGACCGACGAGATGGCTACACCTTC
CASRRDRRDGYTF
>TRBJ1-1|TRBV20-1|-|-
TGCAGTGCTAGACCTGGGGGGGAAGCTTTCTTT
CSARPGGEAFF
>TRBJ1-5|TRBV19|-|TRBD1
TGTGCCAGCCGGGAGACAGGGGGCCTCAATCAGCCCCAGCATTTT
CASRETGGLNQPQHF
>TRBJ2-1|TRBV20-1|-|-
TGCAGTGCTAGAGATGTTCGAGGAGGAGAGACCCAGTTCTTC
CSARDVRGGETQFF
>TRBJ2-1|TRBV7-9|-|-
TGTGCCAGCAGCCCCCAACGGGACTCCTACAATGAGCAGTTCTTC
CASSPQRDSYNEQFF
>TRBJ1-5|TRBV12-3/TRBV12-4|-|TRBD1
TGTGCCAGCAGTTTAGAAGGGACAGGTTCTATCAAGCCCCGGCATTTT
CASSLEGTGSIKPRHF
>TRBJ2-7|TRBV10-3|-|-
TGTGCCATCAGAGGGGCGGGGGAGCAGTACTTC
CAIRGAGEQYF
>TRBJ2-1|TRBV27|few|-
TGTGCCAGCAGTTTATCGTCTGGCAATGGGCAGTTCTTC
CASSLSSGNGQFF
>TRBJ2-1|TRBV7-2|-|-
TGTGCCAGCAGCTTAGCGGGAGTAGGCTCCTACAATGAGCAGTTCTTC
CASSLAGVGSYNEQFF
>TRBJ1-1|TRBV4-1|-|-
TGCGCCAGCAGCCAAGACTTCGGGCGAACTGAAGCTTTCTTT
CASSQDFGRTEAFF
>TRBJ1-5|TRBV4-1|-|-
TGCGCCAGCAGCCAAGGGGTTGATCAGCCCCAGCATTTT
CASSQGVDQPQHF
>TRBJ1-2|TRBV4-3|few|-
TGCGCCAGCAGCCAAGTGGGGGACCGGAGGTATGGCTACACCTTC
CASSQVGDRRYGYTF
>TRBJ2-7|TRBV12-3/TRBV12-4|few|-
TGTGCCAGCAGCCCTACAGGGAACGGAACCTACGAGCAGTACTTC
CASSPTGNGTYEQYF
>TRBJ2-7|TRBV20-1|few|-
TGCAGTGCTACCCGGGACTCCGAGCCAACCTACGAGCAGTACTTC
CSATRDSEPTYEQYF
>TRBJ2-1|TRBV4-3|-|-
TGCGCCAGCAGCCAATCAACAGGAGGGACTCCCCCGTTTAATGAGCAGTTCTTC
CASSQSTGGTPPFNEQFF
>TRBJ2-7|TRBV20-1|few|-
TGCAGTGCTAGTGCGCTAGCGAGCTACGAGCAGTACTTC
CSASALASYEQYF
>TRBJ2-7|TRBV7-2|few|-
TGTGCCAGCAGACCCCGGGACCCCTTGGCGTACGAGCAGTACTTC
CASRPRDPLAYEQYF
>TRBJ2-7|TRBV11-2|once|TRBD2
TGTGCCAGCAGCTTAGTGGCCTCGGGACTAGCGGGAATCTGCGAGCAGTACTTC
CASSLVASGLAGICEQYF
>TRBJ1-1|TRBV7-2|-|TRBD1
TGTGCCAGCAGCCACGGACAGGTTGAAGCTTTCTTT
CASSHGQVEAFF
>TRBJ2-1|TRBV11-2|-|-
TGTGCCAGCAGCTTCCCCCTGTTGAGCGGCGAAGAGCAGTTCTTC
CASSFPLLSGEEQFF
>TRBJ1-2|TRBV27|-|-
TGTGCCAGCAGTCCATACCCTCGGAGGTTCGGCTATGGCTACACCTTC
CASSPYPRRFGYGYTF
>TRBJ2-2|TRBV5-1|-|-
TGCGCCAGCAGCCCGACACGACCGAACACCGGGGAGCTGTTTTTT
CASSPTRPNTGELFF
>TRBJ1-2|TRBV20-1|-|-
TGCAGTGCTAGTTTGACAGCTAACTATGGCTACACCTTC
CSASLTANYGYTF
>TRBJ1-5|TRBV28|-|-
TGTGCCAGCAGTTTAAACAGGAATCAGCCCCAGCATTTT
CASSLNRNQPQHF
>TRBJ1-1|TRBV10-3|-|TRBD1
TGTGCCATCAGGGAGTCCGGACAGGTGGTTGAAGCTTTCTTT
CAIRESGQVVEAFF
>TRBJ1-5|TRBV5-1|-|-
TGCGCCAGCAGCTTGGCCTTGGGCGATCAGCCCCAGCATTTT
CASSLALGDQPQHF
>TRBJ1-1|TRBV7-9|few|-
TGTGCCAGCAGCTATGAGTTGGTTGGGCCTGAAGCTTTCTTT
CASSYELVGPEAFF
>TRBJ1-2|TRBV20-1|-|-
TGCAGTGCTGGAGGGGGGGGGGACCGCTATGGCTACACCTTC
CSAGGGGDRYGYTF
>TRBJ1-6|TRBV12-3/TRBV12-4|-|-
TGTGCCAGCAGTTTAGGGGGAGGGTCACCCCTCCACTTT
CASSLGGGSPLHF
>TRBJ1-1|TRBV12-3/TRBV12-4|-|-
TGTGCCAGCACCCCACGGGGGACGGGCACTGAAGCTTTCTTT
CASTPRGTGTEAFF
>TRBJ2-7|TRBV6-2/TRBV6-3|-|TRBD2
TGTGCCAGCAGTTACTTGTCACTAGCGGGATTCGACGAGCAGTACTTC
CASSYLSLAGFDEQYF
>TRBJ1-5|TRBV6-1|-|-
TGTGCCAGCAGCCCGTGGTTGACAGACTATAGCAATCAGCCCCAGCATTTT
CASSPWLTDYSNQPQHF
>TRBJ2-1|TRBV5-1|few|TRBD2
TGCGCCAGCGCGGCGGGGGGTTACAATGAGCAGTTCTTC
CASAAGGYNEQFF
>TRBJ2-7|TRBV29-1|once|TRBD2
TGCAGCGTTACTAGCGGGAGACAGCACGAGCAGTACTTC
CSVTSGRQHEQYF
>TRBJ1-5|TRBV4-1|few|TRBD1
TGCGCCAGCAGCCAAGATGGGGACAGGGATGTTTGGAGCAATCAGCCCCAGCATTTT
CASSQDGDRDVWSNQPQHF
>TRBJ2-1|TRBV6-5|few|TRBD2
TGTGCCAGCAGTTACGAGGGTCTAGCGGGAGGGCCGGATGAGCAGTTCTTC
CASSYEGLAGGPDEQFF
>TRBJ1-1|TRBV6-2/TRBV6-3|once|-
TGTGCCAGCAGTTACACCCTAACAGGGAGACCCACTGAAGCTTTCTTT
CASSYTLTGRPTEAFF
>TRBJ1-6|TRBV6-5|-|-
TGTGCCAGCAGCTGGACCATGGACCGCTATAATTCACCCCTCCACTTT
CASSWTMDRYNSPLHF
>TRBJ2-1|TRBV29-1|-|TRBD2
TGCAGCGTGGATCACAGACTAGCGGGGGACAATGAGCAGTTCTTC
CSVDHRLAGDNEQFF
>TRBJ2-1|TRBV6-5|-|TRBD1
TGTGCCAGTAGTTACGTGGGGACAGGGGGCAATGAGCAGTTCTTC
CASSYVGTGGNEQFF
>TRBJ2-1|TRBV7-6|few|TRBD2
TGTGCCAGCAGCTCACCCCTAGCGGGAGTTTTTGATGAGCAGTTCTTC
CASSSPLAGVFDEQFF
>TRBJ1-6|TRBV28|-|-
TGTGCCAGCAGTCCAGTGGGGTTAGTCCTCCACTTT
CASSPVGLVLHF
>TRBJ2-5|TRBV29-1|-|-
TGCAGCGCCCTAGGGGTGGAGACCCAGTACTTC
CSALGVETQYF
>TRBJ1-2|TRBV7-2|few|TRBD1
TGTGCCAGCAGCCTTACAGGGGGTAGGAACTATGGCTACACCTTC
CASSLTGGRNYGYTF
>TRBJ1-1|TRBV20-1|-|-
TGCAGTGCCCCGGGGGCCGAAGCTTTCTTT
CSAPGAEAFF